This passage covers 13 T cell receptor beta chains from one sample sequenced in a study of T cell responses to AZD1222 COVID-19 vaccine. TCRdb's copy holds only in-frame clones and misses some; the assay was immunoSEQ multiplex PCR. The sample shows approximately 170,000 clones, 85% to 95% of them seen only once. Source: peripheral blood, taken on day 0 of AZD1222 vaccination. The source is an adult in good health.

V gene TRBV6-5 combines with J gene TRBJ2-7; 8 nucleotides align to TRBD1. The germline CDR1 and CDR2 sequences are MNHEY and SVGAGI. CDR3 size: 14 residues. Losses at the gene ends were 6 bases for V and 0 bases for J; bases not matched to a gene: 4. CDR3 DNA sequence: TGTGCCAGCAGCTTTGGACAGGGCTCCTACGAGCAGTACTTC. Amino acid sequence: CASSFGQGSYEQYF.

V usage is TRBV2 and J usage is TRBJ2-7; D perhaps matches TRBD2 (6 bases). V was cut by 0 bases and J by 2 bases, with 11 bases left in between. From germline, CDR1 is SNHLY and CDR2 FYNNEI. The CDR3 extends over 15 amino acids. In nucleotides, the CDR3 is TGTGCCAGCAGTGAAGCGTCTAGCGAGGCCTACGAGCAGTACTTC. Amino acids: CASSEASSEAYEQYF.

This chain connects TRBV6-1 to TRBJ1-1; no firm D call. Germline V CDR1 and CDR2: MNHNS, SASEGT. Trimming took 2 bases from V and 8 from J, leaving 9 bases between them. The CDR3 has 12 residues. This chain's CDR3 is CASSELEQEAFF. CDR3 bases: TGTGCCAGCAGTGAACTCGAACAGGAAGCTTTCTTT.

The chain is built from TRBV29-1 and TRBJ2-1; 10 nucleotides line up with TRBD2. Germline CDR1 reads SQVTM; CDR2 reads ANQGSEA. V gave up 5 bases and J gave up 7 bases; unmatched junction bases: 5. The CDR3 length is 13 residues. CDR3 in DNA: TGCAGCGTTTCTAGCGGGGGTGTTAATGAGCAGTTCTTC. It translates to CSVSSGGVNEQFF.

The J gene is TRBJ1-5, the V gene TRBV7-9, with a possible D match to TRBD1 (5 bases). The CDR3 spans 13 residues. Germline V gives CDR1 SEHNR, CDR2 FQNEAQ (reference sequence). The ends were cut back, 3 bases at V and 9 bases at J, with 12 bases in the middle. The CDR3 DNA sequence: TGTGCCAGCAGCTTGGGGGGTGCCAGGCCCCAGCATTTT. It codes for CASSLGGARPQHF.

This clone was counted only a few times. The chain links TRBV3-1 (or the pseudogene TRBV3-2) to TRBJ2-7; the D gene is possibly TRBD2 (6 bases). Per germline, CDR1 LGHDT and CDR2 YNNKEL (reference sequence). Trimming removed 0 bases at V and 2 bases at J, with 8 bases between. This CDR3 is built from 14 residues. The CDR3 DNA sequence: TGTGCCAGCAGCCAAGATCCTAGCGCCTACGAGCAGTACTTC. The encoded protein is CASSQDPSAYEQYF.

J is TRBJ1-1 and V is TRBV24-1, with a weak D call TRBD1 (5 bases). Per germline, CDR1 KGHDR and CDR2 SFDVKD. The V and J ends lost 6 bases and 12 bases respectively, with 16 bases between them. This CDR3 comprises 12 residues. The CDR3 DNA is TGTGCCACCAGTTCCCCTGGGGGGACGACTTTCTTT. It codes for CATSSPGGTTFF.

CDR3 in amino acids: CASSAMDGGETQYF. CDR3 nucleotide sequence: TGCGCCAGCAGCGCGATGGACGGGGGGGAGACCCAGTACTTC. The chain recombines TRBV5-1 with TRBJ2-5; 7 positions agree with TRBD2. The trim removed 4 bases at V and 5 bases at J, leaving 8 bases unmatched. This CDR3 region has 14 residues. Germline V gives CDR1 SGHRS, CDR2 YFSETQ. The entire variable domain, with the rest obtained from reference TRBV5-1 and TRBJ2-5, is as follows: KAGVTQTPRYLIKTRGQQVTLSCSPISGHRSVSWYQQTPGQGLQFLFEYFSETQRNKGNFPGRFSGRQFSNSRSEMNVSTLELGDSALYLCASSAMDGGETQYFGPGTRLLVL.

This sequence joins TRBV19 and TRBJ1-2; the match to TRBD1 covers 9 bases. The CDR3 sequence is 15 residues long. V lost 7 bases, J lost 2 bases, and 8 bases stayed unmatched. Per the germline V gene, CDR1 is LNHDA and CDR2 is SQIVND (reference sequence). The CDR3 coding sequence is TGTGCCAGTACTCTATGGACAGGGGTCAACTATGGCTACACCTTC. Translated, it gives CASTLWTGVNYGYTF.

The V and J genes are TRBV5-1 and TRBJ1-2, with TRBD1 matching over 7 bases. Trimming at V came to 3 bases and at J to 3 bases, leaving 8 bases not matched to a gene. The CDR3 spans 15 residues. The germline CDR1 and CDR2 sequences are SGHRS and YFSETQ. CDR3 bases: TGCGCCAGCAGCTCGTGGGCCGGGACAGACTATGGCTACACCTTC. This translates into CASSSWAGTDYGYTF.

This chain uses TRBV7-9 with TRBJ1-3; TRBD1 is a possible D gene (6 bases). The V and J ends lost 6 bases and 4 bases respectively, with 16 bases between them. There are 15 residues in the CDR3. In germline, CDR1 is SEHNR, CDR2 FQNEAQ (reference sequence). The CDR3 DNA is TGTGCCAGCAGTTCGCGGGGGCTCAGAGGAAACACCATATATTTT. It encodes CASSSRGLRGNTIYF. Together with reference TRBV7-9 and TRBJ1-3, the CDR3 gives the full variable domain: DTGVSQNPRHKITKRGQNVTFRCDPISEHNRLYWYRQTLGQGPEFLTYFQNEAQLEKSRLLSDRFSAERPKGSFSTLEIQRTEQGDSAMYLCASSSRGLRGNTIYFGEGSWLTVV.

This clone was counted between two and nine times. Different DNA sequences within this sample yield the same CDR3. The chain combines TRBV7-9 with TRBJ2-7; no clear D. The ends were cut back, 1 base at V and 2 bases at J, with 3 bases in the middle. Looked up from germline, CDR1 is SEHNR and CDR2 is FQNEAQ (reference sequence). This CDR3 is built from 12 residues. The CDR3 spells CASSLVPYEQYF. CDR3 nucleotides: TGTGCCAGCAGCTTAGTTCCCTACGAGCAGTACTTC.

The CDR3 DNA follows: TGTGCCACCAGTGATTCCCTCAATGAGCAGTTCTTC. Encoded protein: CATSDSLNEQFF. The gene calls are TRBV24-1 and TRBJ2-1; D remains ambiguous. CDR1 and CDR2 (germline): KGHDR, SFDVKD. CDR3 size: 12 residues. Trimming took 2 bases from V and 6 from J, leaving 4 bases between them.